The subject of this entry is one T cell receptor (beta chain). The sample is drawn from a study of blood T cell repertoires in COVID-19. Overall study: There were acute and convalescent COVID-19 samples, and they came from the United States, Italy and Spain.

Per the original methods: By means of reference gene primer amplification, nucleated cell counts were estimated. The protocol was immunoSEQ multiplex PCR, while the TCRdb copy is restricted to in-frame clones and leaves out a portion. The DNA was the basis for D and trimming; V, J and clone size are from that table. Among 300,000 or so clones listed, roughly 87% were seen once. Germline assignment: CDR1 MGHRA and CDR2 YSYEKL. After removal of 4 bases from V and 5 bases from J, the junction contained 18 bases not matched to a gene. The CDR3 runs to 19 residues. Recruits, aged about 18 to 100 years, lived in around 24 US areas. Donors of Cohort 3 who recovered were those that had two negative PCRs, clearance, or symptom resolution.

The gene calls are TRBV4-1 and TRBJ2-2; 8 bases are shared with TRBD2. Material: PBMCs or T cells enriched from blood (not recorded which). The sequence came from a woman under 40 who had recovered from COVID-19. CDR3 amino acids: CASSRKPTRGSGATGELFF. The CDR3 DNA reads as TGCGCCAGCAGCCGAAAACCCACCCGGGGTAGCGGGGCTACCGGGGAGCTGTTTTTT.